This T cell receptor beta chain was captured in a study of T-cell reconstitution after alpha-beta-depleted transplantation in children. TCRbeta library preparation incorporated unique molecular identifiers. TCRdb recomputed calls from the PCR reads with MiXCR, one row per CDR3 protein. Here the sample spans some 200,000 distinct CDR3 sequences, more than 6.5% being singletons. Germline V gene lookup returns CDR1 LNHDA and CDR2 SQIVND (reference sequence). With 8 bases clipped from V and 0 bases from J, the junction kept 3 bases outside the gene matches. This CDR3 is built from 15 residues. The source was PBMCs from the stem cell graft donor, collected from the stem cell graft. This TCR was sampled from a human donor who donated a stem cell graft to a child with Wiskott-Aldrich syndrome. The chain uses TRBV19 and TRBJ1-5; 11 bases match TRBD1. DNA of the CDR3: TGTGCCAGTGGGGACAGGGGGAGTAGCAATCAGCCCCAGCATTTT. It yields the protein CASGDRGSSNQPQHF.